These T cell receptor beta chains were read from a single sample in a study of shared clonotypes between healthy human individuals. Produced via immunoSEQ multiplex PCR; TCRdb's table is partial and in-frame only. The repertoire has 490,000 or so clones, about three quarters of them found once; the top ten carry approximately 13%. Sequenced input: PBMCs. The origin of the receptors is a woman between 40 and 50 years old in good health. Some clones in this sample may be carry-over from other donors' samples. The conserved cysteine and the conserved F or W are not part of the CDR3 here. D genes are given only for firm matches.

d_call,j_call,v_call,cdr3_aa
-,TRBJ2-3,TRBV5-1,ASSLDSDKTDTQY
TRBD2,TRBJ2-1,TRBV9,ASSSQAGEQF
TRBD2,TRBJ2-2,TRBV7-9,ASSLMAGATGELF
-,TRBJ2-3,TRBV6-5,ASSYSLRGSTDTQY
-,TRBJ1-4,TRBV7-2,ASSLDRMNEKLF
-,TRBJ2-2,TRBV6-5,ASSIRDYTGELF
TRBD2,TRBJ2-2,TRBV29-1,SVLAGSNTGELF
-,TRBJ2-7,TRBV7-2,ASSPVALSTAYEQY
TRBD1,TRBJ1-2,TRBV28,ASRPLKGQGAYGYT
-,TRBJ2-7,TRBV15,ATSRDLAGEQY
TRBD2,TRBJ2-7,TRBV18,ASSPGLAESYEQY
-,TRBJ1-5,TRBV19,ASSIGPGSNQPQH
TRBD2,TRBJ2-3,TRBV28,ASSLGGTSGSQTPSY
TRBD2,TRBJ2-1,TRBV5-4,ASSLSGRAINEQF
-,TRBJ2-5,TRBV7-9,ASDELGTQY
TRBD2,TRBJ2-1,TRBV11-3,ASSVAGGPNEQF
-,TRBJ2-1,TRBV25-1,ASRQGNNEQF
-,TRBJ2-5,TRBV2,ASSEAGETQY
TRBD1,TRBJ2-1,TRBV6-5,ASSFPGQGTEQF
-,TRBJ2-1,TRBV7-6,ASSQLPNEQF
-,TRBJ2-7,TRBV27,ASSPSRNYEQY
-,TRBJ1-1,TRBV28,ASTGGFEAF
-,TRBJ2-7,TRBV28,ASSGTVSYEQY
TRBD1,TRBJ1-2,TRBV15,ATSSPGDSGLLGYT
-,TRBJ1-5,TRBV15,ATSRAPSNQPQH
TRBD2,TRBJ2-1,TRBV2,ASSGGTSGSSNEQF
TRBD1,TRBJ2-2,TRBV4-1,ASSRGQGAVGELF
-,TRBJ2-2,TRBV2,ARLDFTGELF
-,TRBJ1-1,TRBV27,ASSRPGGGTEAF
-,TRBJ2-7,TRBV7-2,ASSLGSSFYEQY
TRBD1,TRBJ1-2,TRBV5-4,ASSTGQGASGYGYT
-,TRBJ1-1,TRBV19,ASSTIREFGNEAF
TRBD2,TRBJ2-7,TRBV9,ASSPRTSGIVEQY
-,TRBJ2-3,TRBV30,AWSVVGVVDTQY
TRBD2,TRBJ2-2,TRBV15,ATRLAGVPGELF
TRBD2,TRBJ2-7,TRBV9,ASSTSGASGSYEQY
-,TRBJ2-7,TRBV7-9,ASSSDVTYEQY
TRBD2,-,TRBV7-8,ASSAGGLAAWELF
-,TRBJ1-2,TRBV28,ASSARDPRNYGYT
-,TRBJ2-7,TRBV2,ASSELAHQY
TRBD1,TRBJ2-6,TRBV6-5,ASSSYRGPGANVLT
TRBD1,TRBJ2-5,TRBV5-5,ASSDPTGVETQY
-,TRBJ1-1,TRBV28,ASSLQGGTEAF
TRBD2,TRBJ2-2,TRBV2,ASSLSGTNTGELF
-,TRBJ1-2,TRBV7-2,ASSLRGLGYT
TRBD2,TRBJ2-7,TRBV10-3,AISTSGMSYEQY
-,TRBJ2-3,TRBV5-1,ASSLGLAHTDTQY
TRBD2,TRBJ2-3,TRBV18,ASSPSVLAGGTDTQY
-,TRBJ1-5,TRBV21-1,ASSPHQEENSNQPQH